This is a list of T cell receptor beta chains from one sample in a study of blood T cell repertoires in COVID-19. Method: immunoSEQ multiplex PCR; TCRdb's copy keeps in-frame clones and lacks some. The repertoire has about 100,000 clones, 91% of them found once; the top ten carry about 1.9%. Sequencing was carried out using peripheral blood. The receptor source for this set is a man aged 45-65 years with active COVID-19. The CDR3 runs from the conserved cysteine through the conserved F or W.

cdr3_length j_call v_call cdr3_aa
18 TRBJ2-1 TRBV7-9 CASSLPHRLAGITNEQFF
17 TRBJ2-2 TRBV11-3 CASSLNLMGHAGGELFF
16 TRBJ2-1 TRBV7-9 CASSSHAAASGIEQFF
18 TRBJ1-3 TRBV13 CASSSYPDGFVDGNTIYF
16 TRBJ1-5 TRBV6-6 CASSPSGGEGNQPQHF
16 TRBJ2-2 TRBV19 CASSIGYGENTGELFF
15 TRBJ1-4 TRBV2 CASSLPGQGNEKLFF
16 TRBJ1-5 TRBV27 CASSSLRRSGNQPQHF
15 TRBJ2-1 TRBV5-5 CASSLDQGLYNEQFF
17 TRBJ1-5 TRBV18 CASSPGGQGFGNQPQHF
16 TRBJ2-3 TRBV5-4 CASSRGATSSTDTQYF
15 TRBJ2-1 TRBV7-2 CASSLETSAHNEQFF
16 TRBJ2-1 TRBV6-4 CASSSQAGTATNEQFF
15 TRBJ1-4 TRBV28 CASSLRQGLNEKLFF
17 TRBJ2-1 TRBV29-1 CSGHITRTSGNYNEQFF
15 TRBJ2-1 TRBV9 CASSGQLGRYNEQFF
16 TRBJ2-7 TRBV10-3 CAISDWGGRSEDEQYF
20 TRBJ2-5 TRBV6-2/TRBV6-3 CASSYSGPGLAGGYQETQYF
18 TRBJ1-3 TRBV10-3 CAISDLGGQAAGGNTIYF
15 TRBJ2-2 TRBV18 CASSSGLENTGELFF
13 TRBJ2-3 TRBV2 CASNVAGTDTQYF
19 TRBJ1-1 TRBV19 CASSIGVSLVYGVNTEAFF
14 TRBJ2-7 TRBV9 CASSVGGDDYEQYF
15 TRBJ1-6 TRBV13 CASSVRQGFNSPLHF
15 TRBJ2-1 TRBV27 CASSFSSGRRNEQFF
13 TRBJ1-1 TRBV27 CASSLSTGREAFF
14 TRBJ2-1 TRBV7-2 CASSLGLAGNEQFF
15 TRBJ2-5 TRBV7-7 CASSALTGDGETQYF
16 TRBJ2-5 TRBV3-1/TRBV3-2 CASSFRTSGGRETQYF
15 TRBJ1-5 TRBV6-6 CASSYWGGDNQPQHF
17 TRBJ2-2 TRBV7-2 CASSLAPSGNGPGELFF
15 TRBJ2-5 TRBV5-1 CASTDPGQSKETQYF
14 TRBJ1-1 TRBV30 CAWSGLRGGTEAFF
12 TRBJ1-1 TRBV2 CASLAPGTEAFF
13 TRBJ2-2 TRBV29-1 CSALAGGSGELFF
16 TRBJ1-1 TRBV11-2 CASSRKTGLMNTEAFF
15 TRBJ2-2 TRBV5-1 CASSFLAGGTGELFF
14 TRBJ1-1 TRBV7-2 CASSFDRTNTEAFF
15 TRBJ1-1 TRBV4-1 CASSQGTGMNTEAFF
13 TRBJ2-1 TRBV7-2 CASSLAGAPEQFF
16 TRBJ2-1 TRBV12-2 CASRLVGASGKNEQFF
15 TRBJ2-7 TRBV7-8 CASSPQQGALYEQYF
17 TRBJ2-3 TRBV24-1 CATSDHLAGGRTDTQYF
14 TRBJ2-4 TRBV19 CASSIRGAKNIQYF
16 TRBJ2-1 TRBV2 CASIRGTSGKYNEQFF
15 TRBJ2-5 TRBV7-9 CASSPRGGLGETQYF